The rows below give T cell receptor beta chains drawn from one sample of a study of blood T cells in healthy people across ages. One entry per CDR3 protein results from TCRdb running MiXCR on the 5' RACE reads. The sample lists 1.5 million to 2 million distinct CDR3 sequences, roughly two fifths occurring once. Source material: blood. These receptors were taken from a human donor in good health. CDR3s include the opening cysteine and the closing phenylalanine or tryptophan. Fields, in order: J gene, D gene, clone size, CDR3 length, V gene, CDR3 DNA, CDR3 protein. A D gene is named only where the DNA matches it firmly. Only some rows state a clone size, as once, few, many or a class for expanded clones.

TRBJ2-1 . . 15 TRBV11-2 TGTGCCAGCAGCTTCAGCGGGCCCAAGGACAATGAGCAGTTCTTC CASSFSGPKDNEQFF
TRBJ2-7 . . 15 TRBV6-5 TGTGCCAGCAGCCGCTTTCCGGGGCCCTCCTACGAGCAGTACTTC CASSRFPGPSYEQYF
TRBJ1-1 TRBD1 . 14 TRBV30 TGTGCCTGGAGTGTTGGACAGGGGACCACTGAAGCTTTCTTT CAWSVGQGTTEAFF
TRBJ1-1 TRBD1 few 15 TRBV12-3/TRBV12-4 TGTGCCAGCAGTTTAGCGCGAGACAGGGGGCGCGGAGCTTTCTTT CASSLARDRGRGAFF
TRBJ1-2 . few 13 TRBV2 TGTGCCAGCGGGGGGGGTATTAACTATGGCTACACCTTC CASGGGINYGYTF
TRBJ2-1 . . 15 TRBV7-3 TGTGCCAGCAGCTTGTCGGGGGATCGGTCCAATGAGCAGTTCTTC CASSLSGDRSNEQFF
TRBJ2-3 TRBD1 . 15 TRBV28 TGTGCCAGCAGTACCCCAGGGGGTAACACAGATACGCAGTATTTT CASSTPGGNTDTQYF
TRBJ2-4 . few 14 TRBV6-2/TRBV6-3 TGTGCCAGCAGGTCGCAAGGGCCGGGACGGGAGCAGTACTTC CASRSQGPGREQYF
TRBJ1-6 . . 17 TRBV1 TGCCCCCTTGCCGTTGCTATCACGGAGTCCTATAATTCACCCCTCCACTTT CPLAVAITESYNSPLHF
TRBJ1-2 . . 15 TRBV6-5 TGTGCCAGCAGTTACGGGGGGCCGGCTAACTATGGCTACACCTTC CASSYGGPANYGYTF
TRBJ1-3 . . 15 TRBV11-2 TGTGCCAGCAGCCCCCCGGGACTGATTGGAAACACCATATATTTT CASSPPGLIGNTIYF
TRBJ2-7 . . 13 TRBV27 TGTGCCAGCAGTTTCAGTACCTACAATGAGCAGTACTTC CASSFSTYNEQYF
TRBJ2-5 TRBD1 few 12 TRBV20-1 TGCAGTGCTGACAGGGGGCGGGAGACCCAGTACTTC CSADRGRETQYF
TRBJ2-1 TRBD2 . 16 TRBV11-2 TGTGCCAGCAGTTTACTAGCGGGGGGAATATACAATGAGCAGTTCTTC CASSLLAGGIYNEQFF
TRBJ2-7 . few 14 TRBV7-2 TGTGCCAGCAGCCCGTTTGCGGGGACCTACGAGCAGTACTTC CASSPFAGTYEQYF
TRBJ2-7 . few 13 TRBV29-1 TGCAGCGCCCGGGCGGCGAGCTCCTACGAGCAGTACTTC CSARAASSYEQYF
TRBJ2-4 . many 12 TRBV20-1 TGCAGTGCTGTCGAGGTGGCAGCCATTCAGTACTTC CSAVEVAAIQYF
TRBJ1-2 TRBD1 . 13 TRBV24-1 TGTGCCACCGGCGACAGGGGATTCGGTGGCTACACCTTC CATGDRGFGGYTF
TRBJ2-3 TRBD1 . 17 TRBV12-3/TRBV12-4 TGTGCCAGCAGATCGAAACTGACAGGGGTTGGGACAGATACGCAGTATTTT CASRSKLTGVGTDTQYF
TRBJ1-6 . . 13 TRBV7-2 TGTGCCAGCAGCTCAGTAGCCTTTTCACCCCTCCACTTT CASSSVAFSPLHF
TRBJ2-1 . . 16 TRBV4-2 TGTGCCAGCAGCCAAGAGGGCCTGGAGAAGGGAAATGAGCAGTTCTTC CASSQEGLEKGNEQFF
TRBJ2-1 . . 13 TRBV14 TGTGCCAGCAGCCCGACAGGTTTCGGTGAGCAGTTCTTC CASSPTGFGEQFF
TRBJ2-1 TRBD1 . 10 TRBV29-1 TGCAGCGCAACAGGGGGCGAGCAGTTCTTC CSATGGEQFF
TRBJ1-2 . . 13 TRBV15 TGTGCCACCAGCAGGGAGCAGGGGAGTGGCTACACCTTC CATSREQGSGYTF
TRBJ2-6 . few 15 TRBV6-1 TGTGCCACTTTCTCGGGACAAACGGGGGCCAACGTCCTGACTTTC CATFSGQTGANVLTF
TRBJ2-3 . . 14 TRBV7-2 TGTGCCAGCAGCTTGCGACAGACCGGTGATACGCAGTATTTT CASSLRQTGDTQYF
TRBJ2-2 . . 14 TRBV6-2/TRBV6-3 TGTGCCAGCTCGGGACTGCGTGGCACCGGGGAGCTGTTTTTT CASSGLRGTGELFF
TRBJ2-7 TRBD2 few 15 TRBV12-3/TRBV12-4 TGTGCCAGCAGGAGGTCTAGCGGGGGGATCGACGAGCAGTACTTC CASRRSSGGIDEQYF
TRBJ2-7 TRBD2 . 19 TRBV7-9 TGTGCCAGCAGCTCCGGGACTAGCGACACCAGTTTTCTCTACAATGAGCAGTACTTC CASSSGTSDTSFLYNEQYF
TRBJ1-6 . . 14 TRBV11-3 TGTGCCAGCGGCCTCGGACTGAATAATTCACCCCTCCACTTT CASGLGLNNSPLHF
TRBJ1-5 . few 14 TRBV7-9 TGTGCCAGCAGCATAGGGGGGACCGAACAGCCCCAGCATTTT CASSIGGTEQPQHF
TRBJ1-5 . few 15 TRBV4-2 TGTGCCAGCTCCCGAAATACGGGGACGGAGCAGCCCCAGCATTTT CASSRNTGTEQPQHF
TRBJ2-2 TRBD2 . 15 TRBV7-8 TGTGCCAGCAGGGGGACTAGCGGGGCTAACGGGGAGCTGTTTTTT CASRGTSGANGELFF
TRBJ2-1 . . 15 TRBV12-3/TRBV12-4 TGTGCCAGCAGTTGGGTCCCCAGCTCCTACAATGAGCAGTTCTTC CASSWVPSSYNEQFF
TRBJ2-7 . . 16 TRBV12-3/TRBV12-4 TGTGCCAGCAGGCCCCAGGGGACAATGCAATTCTACGAGCAGTACTTC CASRPQGTMQFYEQYF
TRBJ2-5 . . 12 TRBV12-3/TRBV12-4 TGTGCCAGCCGTGTAGTAGGGGAGACCCAGTACTTC CASRVVGETQYF
TRBJ2-3 . few 14 TRBV7-2 TGTGCCAGCAGCTTAAAGCCTAGGGGAGATACGCAGTATTTT CASSLKPRGDTQYF
TRBJ2-7 . few 12 TRBV20-1 TGCAGTGCTAGTGGTACAGACTACGAGCAGTACTTC CSASGTDYEQYF
TRBJ2-1 . many 16 TRBV12-3/TRBV12-4 TGTGCCAGCAGTCACCGGGTGGCGGGGGCAGGCAATGAGCAGTTCTTC CASSHRVAGAGNEQFF
TRBJ2-5 TRBD1 . 14 TRBV20-1 TGCAGTGCAAGGGACAGGGGGGTCTCAGAGACCCAGTACTTC CSARDRGVSETQYF
TRBJ2-3 . few 14 TRBV9 TGTGCCAGCAGCGTAGAACCCTCTGAAGATACGCAGTATTTT CASSVEPSEDTQYF
TRBJ1-6 . once 13 TRBV7-2 TGTGCCAGCAGCGTCACAGATAATTCACCCCTCCACTTT CASSVTDNSPLHF
TRBJ2-5 . many 12 TRBV2 TGTGCCAGCAGCGAAGGCTGGGAGACCCAGTACTTC CASSEGWETQYF
TRBJ2-7 TRBD2 few 15 TRBV29-1 TGCAGCGTTGAAGAGGGGGCTAGCGGGGTTCCCGAGCAGTACTTC CSVEEGASGVPEQYF
TRBJ2-7 TRBD2 . 14 TRBV2 TGTGCCAGCAGACTCTCTAGCGGGGGCCACGAGCAGTACTTC CASRLSSGGHEQYF
TRBJ1-2 TRBD1 few 12 TRBV24-1 TGTGCCACCAGTGATCTGGGACAGGGCTACACCTTC CATSDLGQGYTF
TRBJ2-5 . . 13 TRBV6-6 TGTGCCAGCAGGCTACTAGAGATCGAGACCCAGTACTTC CASRLLEIETQYF
TRBJ2-3 . . 16 TRBV20-1 TGCAGTGCTAGTAGGACAGAGGACATCAACACAGATACGCAGTATTTT CSASRTEDINTDTQYF
TRBJ2-1 . many 15 TRBV7-9 TGTGCCAGCAGCTTATCAGCGGGCTCCTACAATGAGCAGTTCTTC CASSLSAGSYNEQFF
TRBJ2-1 TRBD2 . 20 TRBV13 TGTGCCAGCAGCTTAGCCCCGACTAGCGGGGCCCTGAGCTCCTACAATGAGCAGTTCTTC CASSLAPTSGALSSYNEQFF
TRBJ2-3 . . 15 TRBV7-2 TGTGCCAGCAGCTCGAGTAGGGCAGTGGGAGATACGCAGTATTTT CASSSSRAVGDTQYF
TRBJ2-3 . . 13 TRBV9 TGTGCCAGCAGCCCTCCTGCCGGAGATACGCAGTATTTT CASSPPAGDTQYF
TRBJ2-1 . . 15 TRBV27 TGTGCCAGCAGTTTAATACAGGGAATTTCCTACGAGCAGTTCTTC CASSLIQGISYEQFF
TRBJ1-4 . . 15 TRBV6-6 TGTGCTAGCAGCACGAGTTTGTCGGCTAATGAAAAACTGTTTTTT CASSTSLSANEKLFF
TRBJ1-2 . . 15 TRBV10-3 TGTGCCATCAGTGAATGGGCAGAGAAGATGGATGGCTACACCTTC CAISEWAEKMDGYTF